This is a list of T cell receptor beta chains from one sample in a study of blood T cell repertoires in COVID-19. The method was immunoSEQ multiplex PCR; TCRdb's version includes in-frame clones alone and lacks a portion of them. In the table there are approximately 140,000 clones, around 87% of which are singletons. Sequenced: peripheral blood. These receptors were collected from a man older than 75 with acute or convalescent COVID-19. Each CDR3 is given with its conserved first and last residue. The D gene is left open where the match is weak. Clone size is given for some rows only: seen once, a few or many times, or a class if the clone is expanded.

TRBJ2-2	TRBV29-1	-	-	CSVEAAGDFNTGELFF	TGCAGCGTTGAAGCGGCAGGGGATTTTAACACCGGGGAGCTGTTTTTT
TRBJ2-1	TRBV4-1	once	TRBD2	CASSQDGAGGVINEQFF	TGCGCCAGCAGCCAAGATGGGGCGGGAGGCGTCATCAATGAGCAGTTCTTC
TRBJ1-1	TRBV18	-	-	CASSDQGKNTEAFF	TGTGCCAGCTCAGACCAGGGGAAGAACACTGAAGCTTTCTTT
TRBJ1-1	TRBV29-1	-	TRBD1	CSDRQGARTEAFF	TGCAGCGACCGACAGGGGGCGAGAACTGAAGCTTTCTTT
TRBJ2-3	TRBV3-1/TRBV3-2	few	TRBD2	CASRSGGATDTQYF	TGTGCCAGCAGGAGCGGGGGGGCCACAGATACGCAGTATTTT
TRBJ1-1	TRBV9	-	-	CASSRMTNTEAFF	TGTGCCAGCAGCCGGATGACAAACACTGAAGCTTTCTTT
TRBJ2-2	TRBV6-4	once	-	CASSETTGRSTGELFF	TGTGCCAGCAGTGAAACTACGGGAAGATCTACCGGGGAGCTGTTTTTT
TRBJ2-2	TRBV5-1	-	-	CASSFSGNTGELFF	TGCGCCAGCAGCTTTAGTGGGAACACCGGGGAGCTGTTTTTT
TRBJ1-4	TRBV29-1	-	TRBD1	CSGGQGLSEKLFF	TGCAGCGGGGGACAGGGCCTTAGCGAAAAACTGTTTTTT
TRBJ1-6	TRBV30	-	TRBD1	CAWSVNTRTGGSYNSPLHF	TGTGCCTGGAGTGTTAATACCCGAACAGGGGGGTCGTATAATTCACCCCTCCACTTT
TRBJ1-1	TRBV27	-	-	CASMFAPNTEAFF	TGTGCCAGCATGTTCGCGCCGAACACTGAAGCTTTCTTT
TRBJ2-7	TRBV2	-	-	CASIPDPGLNYEQYF	TGTGCCAGCATTCCTGACCCGGGACTCAACTACGAGCAGTACTTC
TRBJ2-1	TRBV24-1	few	-	CATSTDNHHNEQFF	TGTGCCACCAGCACTGATAATCACCACAATGAGCAGTTCTTC
TRBJ2-5	TRBV27	-	-	CASSGGRLDVQETQYF	TGTGCCAGCAGTGGTGGGAGGCTCGACGTCCAAGAGACCCAGTACTTC
TRBJ2-3	TRBV11-2	-	-	CASSLAFPETDTQYF	TGTGCCAGCAGCTTAGCGTTCCCCGAGACAGATACGCAGTATTTT
TRBJ1-5	TRBV19	-	-	CASSRTHNQPQHF	TGTGCCAGTAGTAGAACACACAATCAGCCCCAGCATTTT
TRBJ1-2	TRBV7-9	-	TRBD1	CASSRGPGQGNYGYTF	TGTGCCAGCAGCCGCGGGCCGGGACAGGGGAACTATGGCTACACCTTC
TRBJ2-5	TRBV29-1	-	TRBD1	CSVDTGGGETQYF	TGCAGCGTTGACACAGGGGGCGGAGAGACCCAGTACTTC
TRBJ1-5	TRBV19	-	-	CASNLREGARIGQPQHF	TGTGCCAGTAATCTACGTGAGGGCGCTCGTATCGGACAGCCCCAGCATTTT
TRBJ1-6	TRBV18	-	TRBD1	CASSDRGINSPLHF	TGTGCCAGCTCAGACAGGGGCATAAATTCACCCCTCCACTTT
TRBJ1-1	TRBV18	-	-	CASSPRSDTEAFF	TGTGCCAGCTCACCAAGATCGGACACTGAAGCTTTCTTT
TRBJ2-7	TRBV18	-	TRBD2	CASSPGGGVYEQYF	TGTGCCAGCTCACCGGGCGGGGGGGTGTACGAGCAGTACTTC
TRBJ1-5	TRBV7-9	-	-	CASSSQPGQPQHF	TGTGCCAGCAGCTCTCAGCCGGGACAGCCCCAGCATTTT
TRBJ2-7	TRBV19	-	-	CASNPGGGLYEQYF	TGTGCCAGTAACCCCGGCGGGGGCCTCTACGAGCAGTACTTC
TRBJ2-7	TRBV27	-	TRBD2	CASSHTGIAGGPEQYF	TGTGCCAGCAGTCATACGGGTATAGCGGGAGGTCCCGAGCAGTACTTC
TRBJ1-5	TRBV3-1/TRBV3-2	once	-	CASSLMGGDQPQHF	TGTGCCAGCAGCCTTATGGGGGGGGATCAGCCCCAGCATTTT
TRBJ2-7	TRBV3-1/TRBV3-2	-	TRBD2	CASSLGLAGGHEQYF	TGTGCCAGCAGCCTGGGACTAGCGGGAGGCCATGAGCAGTACTTC
TRBJ1-1	TRBV3-1/TRBV3-2	once	TRBD1	CASSQAGGGTEAFF	TGTGCCAGCAGCCAAGCAGGGGGAGGTACTGAAGCTTTCTTT
TRBJ2-1	TRBV6-5	-	TRBD2	CASSYFSSGGYEQFF	TGTGCCAGCAGTTACTTTTCTAGCGGGGGCTATGAGCAGTTCTTC
TRBJ1-1	TRBV6-1	-	-	CASSDMDSANTEAFF	TGTGCCAGCAGTGACATGGACAGCGCAAACACTGAAGCTTTCTTT
TRBJ2-1	TRBV30	-	-	CAWSVGGSKNEQFF	TGTGCCTGGAGTGTTGGAGGGAGTAAAAATGAGCAGTTCTTC
TRBJ2-3	TRBV9	-	TRBD2	CASSEGLAGTTDTQYF	TGTGCCAGCAGCGAAGGACTAGCGGGGACTACAGATACGCAGTATTTT
TRBJ1-2	TRBV3-1/TRBV3-2	once	-	CASSQVNRVVGDYGYTF	TGTGCCAGCAGCCAAGTTAACAGGGTTGTAGGGGACTATGGCTACACCTTC
TRBJ2-3	TRBV9	once	TRBD1	CASSVTGASTDTQYF	TGTGCCAGCAGCGTTACAGGGGCCAGCACAGATACGCAGTATTTT
TRBJ1-3	TRBV5-1	once	TRBD1	CASSAATTGSGNTIYF	TGCGCCAGCAGCGCGGCCACGACAGGGTCCGGAAACACCATATATTTT
TRBJ1-4	TRBV28	-	-	CASRPRTDIYEKLFF	TGTGCCAGCAGACCACGGACAGATATATATGAAAAACTGTTTTTT
TRBJ1-5	TRBV12-2	-	-	CASRPRITTGLYSNQPQHF	TGTGCAAGTCGCCCACGAATTACGACAGGCCTGTATAGCAATCAGCCCCAGCATTTT
TRBJ2-1	TRBV7-9	-	-	CASSFSTGYEQFF	TGTGCCAGCAGCTTCTCGACGGGGTATGAGCAGTTCTTC
TRBJ1-5	TRBV28	-	TRBD1	CASLGQGRQPQHF	TGTGCCAGCCTGGGACAGGGTCGCCAGCCCCAGCATTTT
TRBJ2-7	TRBV28	-	-	CASSLGSGWNEQYF	TGTGCCAGCAGTTTGGGGTCAGGGTGGAACGAGCAGTACTTC
TRBJ1-4	TRBV5-1	once	TRBD1	CASSQSTGGNEKLFF	TGCGCCAGCAGCCAATCGACAGGGGGCAATGAAAAACTGTTTTTT
TRBJ2-7	TRBV28	-	TRBD1	CASSFGQVREQYF	TGTGCCAGCAGTTTCGGACAGGTCCGCGAGCAGTACTTC
TRBJ2-7	TRBV30	-	TRBD1	CAWSQGVYEQYF	TGTGCCTGGAGTCAGGGGGTCTACGAGCAGTACTTC
TRBJ1-1	TRBV6-5	-	TRBD1	CAGGTGFTEAFF	TGTGCCGGGGGGACAGGCTTTACTGAAGCTTTCTTT
TRBJ2-3	TRBV7-2	-	-	CASSLAWGGPSDTQYF	TGTGCCAGCAGCTTAGCTTGGGGGGGGCCTTCTGATACGCAGTATTTT
TRBJ2-1	TRBV10-3	-	-	CAISEAPTGTQFF	TGTGCCATCAGTGAGGCCCCGACAGGTACGCAGTTCTTC
TRBJ2-7	TRBV5-1	-	-	CASSSTGSASEQYF	TGCGCCAGCAGCTCTACAGGTTCGGCATCCGAGCAGTACTTC
TRBJ1-3	TRBV2	-	-	CASSETANRVSGNTIYF	TGTGCCAGCAGTGAGACAGCAAACCGAGTCTCTGGAAACACCATATATTTT
TRBJ2-1	TRBV3-1/TRBV3-2	-	TRBD1	CASSLGQLSYNEQFF	TGTGCCAGCAGCCTGGGACAGCTCTCCTACAATGAGCAGTTCTTC
TRBJ2-2	TRBV7-9	-	-	CASSLVLPTAELFF	TGTGCCAGCAGCTTAGTTTTACCGACTGCGGAGCTGTTTTTT
TRBJ1-1	TRBV5-1	few	-	CASSLEDKYTEAFF	TGCGCCAGCAGCTTGGAGGACAAATACACTGAAGCTTTCTTT
TRBJ2-7	TRBV5-8	-	-	CASSLFQVHEQYF	TGTGCCAGCAGCTTGTTCCAGGTCCACGAGCAGTACTTC
TRBJ2-5	TRBV19	-	-	CASSMGRKEETQYF	TGTGCCAGTAGTATGGGGCGGAAAGAAGAGACCCAGTACTTC
TRBJ1-1	TRBV5-1	-	-	CASSLMERTEAFF	TGCGCCAGCAGCTTGATGGAGCGGACTGAAGCTTTCTTT
TRBJ2-7	TRBV5-1	-	-	CASSLLSPGSADSYEQYF	TGCGCCAGCAGCCTCCTGTCGCCGGGTAGCGCGGACTCCTACGAGCAGTACTTC